The 9 T cell receptor beta chains reported below all come from one sample, sequenced in a study of graft-versus-host responses after intestinal transplantation. Some clones are missing from TCRdb's copy, which holds only in-frame ones; the method was immunoSEQ multiplex PCR. This table holds about 98,000 clones, roughly 88% found once. The material was PBMCs, obtained 255 days after intestinal transplant. These receptors originate from a human patient who received an intestinal transplant, so some T cells may come from the graft donor.

This rearrangement joins TRBV19 to TRBJ2-2, with D perhaps being TRBD1 or TRBD2 (5 bases each). The CDR3 has 13 residues. Per germline, CDR1 LNHDA and CDR2 SQIVND (reference sequence). Trimming cost V 5 bases and J 4 bases, with 8 bases left between them. This chain's CDR3 is CASSAGTTGELFF. CDR3 nucleotide sequence: TGTGCCAGTAGTGCCGGGACCACCGGGGAGCTGTTTTTT.

The chain employs TRBV2 and TRBJ2-5; D is uncertain. This CDR3 is built from 14 residues. V was pared by 7 bases and J by 2 bases, with 14 bases between. Germline V gives CDR1 SNHLY, CDR2 FYNNEI. CDR3 in DNA: TGTGCCAGCACCCCCCTTGGCAGGCAAGAGACCCAGTACTTC. It codes for CASTPLGRQETQYF.

The chain is built from TRBV11-1 and TRBJ1-1, with unresolved D. V gave up 1 base and J gave up 5 bases, with 8 bases separating them. The CDR3 length is 13 residues. The germline CDR1 and CDR2 sequences are SGHAT and FQDESV (reference sequence). CDR3 coding DNA: TGTGCCAGCAGCTTAGGGGTGCGTACTGAAGCTTTCTTT. Translation gives CASSLGVRTEAFF.

The chain employs TRBV4-1 and TRBJ2-3; unclear D gene. Germline values: CDR1 MGHRA, CDR2 YSYEKL. This CDR3 spans 17 amino acids. Trimming took off 0 bases at V and 1 base at J, with 14 bases between the two ends. The CDR3 sequence is CASSQDSRIIRTDTQYF. CDR3 nucleotides: TGCGCCAGCAGCCAAGACTCTAGAATCATCCGCACAGATACGCAGTATTTT.

The chain has TRBV28 and TRBJ2-7; possible D gene TRBD1, 5 bases. V lost 2 bases to trimming and J lost 7 bases, with 27 bases between them. The germline V gene encodes CDR1 MDHEN and CDR2 SYDVKM. CDR3 size: 18 residues. This chain's CDR3 is CASSLPGFYIQGPGEQYF. In DNA, the CDR3 is TGTGCCAGCAGTTTACCCGGCTTTTATATCCAGGGTCCAGGAGAGCAGTACTTC.

The chain recombines TRBV4-3 with TRBJ1-1; 9 nucleotides agree with TRBD1. J lost 0 bases, V lost 4 bases, and 15 bases had no gene match. Germline V gene lookup returns CDR1 LGHNA and CDR2 YSLEER. This CDR3 is 19 amino acids long. CDR3: CASSPHTPGTGFMNTEAFF. Here the CDR3 DNA reads TGCGCCAGCAGCCCTCATACACCCGGGACAGGGTTCATGAACACTGAAGCTTTCTTT.

This clone appeared a single time. V usage is TRBV11-2 and J usage is TRBJ2-2, with no clear D. Deletions cut 0 bases from V and 1 base from J, with 3 bases between. The CDR3 extends over 14 amino acids. Per germline, CDR1 SGHAT and CDR2 FQNNGV. The CDR3: CASSLDLNTGELFF. The CDR3 DNA follows: TGTGCCAGCAGCTTAGACTTGAACACCGGGGAGCTGTTTTTT.

The J gene is TRBJ1-2, the V gene TRBV10-2, with 7 bases identical to TRBD1. Losses at the gene ends were 2 bases for V and 11 bases for J; bases not matched to a gene: 5. Per germline, CDR1 WSHSY and CDR2 SAAADI. CDR3 length equals 12 residues. The CDR3 here is CASSEEGGQYTF. CDR3 bases: TGCGCCAGCAGTGAGGAGGGGGGACAGTACACCTTC.

The genes are TRBV6-5 and TRBJ1-2; D not certain. V gave up 2 bases and J gave up 6 bases, with 10 bases separating them. Germline V gives CDR1 MNHEY, CDR2 SVGAGI. This CDR3 is built from 13 residues. CDR3 protein: CASSYGLMDGYTF. DNA for the CDR3: TGTGCCAGCAGTTACGGTCTGATGGATGGCTACACCTTC.